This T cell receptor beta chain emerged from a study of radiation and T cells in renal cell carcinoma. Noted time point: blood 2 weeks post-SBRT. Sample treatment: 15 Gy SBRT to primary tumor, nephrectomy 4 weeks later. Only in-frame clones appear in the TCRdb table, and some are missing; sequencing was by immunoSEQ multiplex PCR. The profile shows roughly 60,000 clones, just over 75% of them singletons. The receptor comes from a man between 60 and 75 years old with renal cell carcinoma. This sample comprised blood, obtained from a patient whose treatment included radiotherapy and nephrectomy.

CDR3 residues: CASEVGVSYNEQFF. CDR3 nucleotides: TGTGCTAGTGAGGTGGGGGTCTCCTACAATGAGCAGTTCTTC. J is TRBJ2-1 and V is TRBV12-5, with D possibly being TRBD1 or TRBD2 (5 bases each). The germline V gene encodes CDR1 LGHNT and CDR2 FRNRAP. V gave up 7 bases and J gave up 0 bases, with 10 bases separating them. The CDR3 covers 14 residues.